Listed below are T cell receptor beta chains from one sample, sequenced in a study of a mutant IDH1 vaccine in newly diagnosed glioma. Generated by immunoSEQ multiplex PCR, the TCRdb table keeps only in-frame clones and is missing some. Of tens of thousands of clones detected, around 75% appear once; the ten largest clones hold about 8.9%. These receptors' antigens are unknown. The sequencing here drew on PBMCs, taken from a glioma patient whose treatment included an IDH1 peptide vaccine. The receptor source for this set is a man aged 40-55 years with glioma. Each CDR3 is given with its conserved first and last residue. D genes are given only for firm matches. Not all rows give a size; the values are once, few, many and, for expanded clones, a class.

D gene,clone size,V gene,J gene,CDR3 DNA,CDR3 protein
.,.,TRBV27,TRBJ2-1,TGTGCCACCACAGGACCTGAGACTTCTGAGCAGTTCTTC,CATTGPETSEQFF
TRBD1,.,TRBV9,TRBJ1-5,TGTGCCAGCAGCGTAGTCGACAGGGCGGGGGATAGCAATCAGCCCCAGCATTTT,CASSVVDRAGDSNQPQHF
.,.,TRBV5-6,TRBJ1-2,TGTGCCAGCAGCTTGCGCTACTATGGCTACACCTTC,CASSLRYYGYTF
.,.,TRBV28,TRBJ1-2,TGTGCCAGCAGACCGGGAGGTAGCGGTGGCTACACCTTC,CASRPGGSGGYTF
.,once,TRBV5-4,TRBJ1-1,TGTGCCAGCAGCCGGGAGGCCGCGATGAGGAGGACTGAAGCTTTCTTT,CASSREAAMRRTEAFF
.,.,TRBV10-3,TRBJ2-5,TGTGCCATCAGTGAGGACCAACGGAGGAAGACCCAGTACTTC,CAISEDQRRKTQYF
.,.,TRBV6-1,TRBJ2-2,TGTGCCAGCAGTGTTGGGGCGAACACCGGGGAGCTGTTTTTT,CASSVGANTGELFF
.,.,TRBV6-4,TRBJ2-1,TGTGCCAGCAGTGACGCGGGTCTAGTGAGAATCAATGAGCAGTTCTTC,CASSDAGLVRINEQFF
.,few,TRBV29-1,TRBJ1-3,TGCAGCGTTGGGAGCTCTGGAAACACCATATATTTT,CSVGSSGNTIYF
.,.,TRBV12-5,TRBJ2-7,TGTGCTAGTGGTATCACCGGGACACCTACCTACGAGCAGTACTTC,CASGITGTPTYEQYF
TRBD1,.,TRBV9,TRBJ1-1,TGTGCCAGCAGCGAAGGACAGGGGTACACTGAAGCTTTCTTT,CASSEGQGYTEAFF
.,.,TRBV5-4,TRBJ1-2,TGTGCCAGCAGCTTGGTGGCAGGGAATGGCTACACCTTC,CASSLVAGNGYTF
TRBD1,once,TRBV7-9,TRBJ1-1,TGTGCCAGCAGCTCCCGGACAGGGATGAACACTGAAGCTTTCTTT,CASSSRTGMNTEAFF
TRBD2,once,TRBV9,TRBJ2-3,TGTGCCAGCAGCGCACTGGTACTAGCGGGAGAGGGAAATACGCAGTATTTT,CASSALVLAGEGNTQYF
.,.,TRBV4-1,TRBJ1-2,TGCGCCAGCAGCCAAGAGACGGACTATGGCTACACCTTC,CASSQETDYGYTF
.,.,TRBV6-1,TRBJ1-1,TGTGCCAGCTTAGCCGACCCCGGTGAAGCTTTCTTT,CASLADPGEAFF
.,once,TRBV7-2,TRBJ2-1,TGTGCCAGCAGCTTAAGGGGGGGCCGCCTCTCCTACAATGAGCAGTTCTTC,CASSLRGGRLSYNEQFF
.,.,TRBV4-3,TRBJ1-1,TGCGCCAGCAGCCAAGACGAGGGGAACACTGAAGCTTTCTTT,CASSQDEGNTEAFF
.,.,TRBV7-2,TRBJ2-3,TGTGCCAGCAGCTTACGGTCTAGCACAGATACGCAGTATTTT,CASSLRSSTDTQYF
.,.,TRBV10-3,TRBJ1-1,TGTGCCATCAGGACCGGGACGGAGAACACTGAAGCTTTCTTT,CAIRTGTENTEAFF
.,.,TRBV9,TRBJ1-2,TGTGCCAGCAGCGTAGGAGAAGGGGCCTATGGCTACACCTTC,CASSVGEGAYGYTF
.,.,TRBV18,TRBJ2-1,TGTGCCAGCTCACCGCCCCTAGCGCTGAATGAGCAGTTCTTC,CASSPPLALNEQFF
.,.,TRBV25-1,TRBJ2-7,TGTGCTTCCTACTCCTACGAGCAGTACTTC,CASYSYEQYF
.,medium-sized,TRBV14,TRBJ1-1,TGTGCCAGCAGTTCAACCCCTGAAGCTTTCTTT,CASSSTPEAFF
.,.,TRBV2,TRBJ2-3,TGTGCCAGCAGTGTTTATAGCAGGAGCACAGATACGCAGTATTTT,CASSVYSRSTDTQYF
TRBD1,.,TRBV5-5,TRBJ1-4,TGTGCCAGCAGCCTTGGAACAGGGGGCTTTGGAGAAAAACTGTTTTTT,CASSLGTGGFGEKLFF
.,.,TRBV6-5,TRBJ1-1,TGTGCCAGCAGACGTAAACAGGGTTATGAAGCTTTCTTT,CASRRKQGYEAFF
.,.,TRBV11-2,TRBJ1-1,TGTGCCAGCAGCTTAGAAGGCGTCACCTCCATGAACACTGAAGCTTTCTTT,CASSLEGVTSMNTEAFF
.,.,TRBV19,TRBJ2-3,TGTGCCAGTAGACGAGGAACAGGACTAACCACAGATACGCAGTATTTT,CASRRGTGLTTDTQYF
.,.,TRBV6-1,TRBJ2-1,TGTGCCAGCAGTGCCTCGGGACCAAATAAGAAGTTCTTC,CASSASGPNKKFF
TRBD1,.,TRBV5-6,TRBJ2-2,TGTGCCAGCAGCTTGGCAGGGGGTGTAACCGGGGAGCTGTTTTTT,CASSLAGGVTGELFF
.,.,TRBV7-9,TRBJ2-5,TGTGCCAGCAGCCCTATTTACCCCCACAACCAAGAGACCCAGTACTTC,CASSPIYPHNQETQYF
.,few,TRBV10-3,TRBJ1-1,TGTGCCATCAGTGTCGGGACCGCGAACACTGAAGCTTTCTTT,CAISVGTANTEAFF